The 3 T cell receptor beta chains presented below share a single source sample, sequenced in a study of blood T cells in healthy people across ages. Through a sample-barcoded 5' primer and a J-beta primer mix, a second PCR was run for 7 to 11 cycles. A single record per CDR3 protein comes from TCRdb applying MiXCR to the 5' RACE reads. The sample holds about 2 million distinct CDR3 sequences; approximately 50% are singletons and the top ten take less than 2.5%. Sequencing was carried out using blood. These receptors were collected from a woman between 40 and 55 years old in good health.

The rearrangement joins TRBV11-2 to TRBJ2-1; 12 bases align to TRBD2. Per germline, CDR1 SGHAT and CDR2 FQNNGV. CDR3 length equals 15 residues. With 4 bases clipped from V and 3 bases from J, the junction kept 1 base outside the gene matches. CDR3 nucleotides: TGTGCCAGCAGCTGGACTAGCGGGGACTACAATGAGCAGTTCTTC. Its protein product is CASSWTSGDYNEQFF.

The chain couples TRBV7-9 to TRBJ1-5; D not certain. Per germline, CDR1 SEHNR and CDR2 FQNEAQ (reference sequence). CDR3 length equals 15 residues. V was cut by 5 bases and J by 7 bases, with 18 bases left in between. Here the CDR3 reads CASSEEGRGYQPQHF. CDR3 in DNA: TGTGCCAGCAGCGAAGAGGGCCGAGGCTACCAGCCCCAGCATTTT.

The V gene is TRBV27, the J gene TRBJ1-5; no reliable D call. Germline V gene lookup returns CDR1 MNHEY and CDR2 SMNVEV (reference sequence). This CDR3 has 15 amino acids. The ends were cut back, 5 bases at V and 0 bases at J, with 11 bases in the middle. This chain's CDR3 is CASSPPAYSNQPQHF. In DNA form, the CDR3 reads TGTGCCAGCAGTCCCCCTGCCTATAGCAATCAGCCCCAGCATTTT.